A selection of T cell receptor beta chains follows, all from one sample in a study of technical replicates of blood from several donors. TCRdb keeps only in-frame clones here, not all; method: immunoSEQ multiplex PCR. The sample gives around 79,000 clones, around 92% of which show up once; about 0.4% is in the top ten. Sequencing input: T cells isolated from PBMCs. The receptors originated from a human donor in good health. Some clones in this sample may be carry-over from other donors' samples. The CDR3 runs from the conserved cysteine through the conserved F or W. D genes are given only for firm matches. Clone size is not always given. Where it is, it says once, few, many or a class for expanded clones.

CDR3,DNA,size,V,D,length,J
CASSLVFPVPTGQPQHF,TGTGCCAGCAGCTTAGTTTTCCCCGTACCGACGGGTCAGCCCCAGCATTTT,NA,TRBV11-2,NA,17,TRBJ1-5
CASSSIRSSYEQYF,TGTGCCAGCAGTTCTATCCGAAGCTCCTACGAGCAGTACTTC,once,TRBV28,NA,14,TRBJ2-7
CASTKKQGDNYGYTF,TGTGCCAGTACCAAAAAACAAGGGGATAACTATGGCTACACCTTC,once,TRBV19,NA,15,TRBJ1-2
CASSDIYNEQFF,TGTGCCAGCAGTGACATCTACAATGAGCAGTTCTTC,NA,TRBV6-1,NA,12,TRBJ2-1
CASSGSRGQYNEQFF,TGTGCCAGCAGTGGCTCCAGGGGCCAATACAATGAGCAGTTCTTC,NA,TRBV2,NA,15,TRBJ2-1
CASRRDRAFF,TGTGCCAGCAGGAGGGACAGGGCTTTCTTT,NA,TRBV6-1,TRBD1,10,TRBJ1-1
CASSQRSGTGSDTQYF,TGCGCCAGCAGCCAGAGGAGTGGGACAGGGTCGGATACGCAGTATTTT,NA,TRBV4-1,TRBD1,16,TRBJ2-3
CASSSGAATYEQYF,TGTGCCAGTAGTAGCGGAGCGGCCACCTACGAGCAGTACTTC,NA,TRBV19,NA,14,TRBJ2-7
CAWSVPREPQFF,TGTGCCTGGAGTGTACCCCGGGAGCCGCAGTTCTTC,once,TRBV30,NA,12,TRBJ2-1
CASSLRRTSGETQYF,TGTGCCAGCAGTTTAAGGCGGACTAGCGGGGAGACCCAGTACTTC,NA,TRBV27,TRBD2,15,TRBJ2-5
CASSEEDTQYF,TGTGCCAGCAGTGAAGAGGATACGCAGTATTTT,NA,TRBV25-1,NA,11,TRBJ2-3
CASSFGTGSQPQHF,TGTGCCAGCAGTTTCGGGACAGGGAGTCAGCCCCAGCATTTT,NA,TRBV25-1,TRBD1,14,TRBJ1-5
CASRSLYRGRIGEAFF,TGTGCCAGTAGATCCCTCTACAGGGGGCGTATTGGGGAAGCTTTCTTT,once,TRBV19,TRBD1,16,TRBJ1-1
CASSTDYNEQFF,TGTGCCAGCAGCACAGATTACAATGAGCAGTTCTTC,once,TRBV13,NA,12,TRBJ2-1
CASSSGRTYEQYF,TGTGCCAGCAGTAGCGGGAGAACGTACGAGCAGTACTTC,once,TRBV6-5,TRBD2,13,TRBJ2-7
CAWSVSRGLVMDEQYF,TGTGCCTGGAGTGTTTCACGGGGGTTAGTTATGGACGAGCAGTACTTC,NA,TRBV30,NA,16,TRBJ2-7
CASSFGQKPYEQYF,TGTGCCAGCAGTTTCGGACAGAAGCCCTACGAGCAGTACTTC,NA,TRBV27,NA,14,TRBJ2-7